This T cell receptor beta chain was recorded in a study of T-cell reconstitution after alpha-beta-depleted transplantation in children. Findings and limits, study-wide: Expanded graft clones, several hundred of them, were reportedly the source of alpha-beta T cells about two months after transplant.

The CDR3 runs to 15 residues. Germline V CDR1 and CDR2: SGHVS, FNYEAQ. Trimming took off 2 bases at V and 0 bases at J, with 8 bases between the two ends. Preparing the TCRbeta library involved the use of unique molecular identifiers. MiXCR was run by TCRdb on the PCR reads, yielding one entry per CDR3 protein. Among some 200,000 distinct CDR3 sequences, 5% to 6.5% were seen once, and the ten largest hold roughly 4.8%. This clonotype appeared many times. Antigen: not known. The V and J genes are TRBV7-6 and TRBJ1-3; TRBD1 might be the D (6 bases). Material: PBMCs, obtained before TCRalphabeta/CD19-depleted stem cell transplant. The clonotype comes from a girl under three years old with combined immunodeficiency, due to receive a stem cell transplant. DNA of the CDR3: TGTGCCAGCAGCTTACTCAGGGGCTCTGGAAACACCATATATTTT. This sequence encodes CASSLLRGSGNTIYF.